This is a list of T cell receptor beta chains from one sample in a study of molecular identifiers for immune sequencing clone quantification. TCRdb redid the calling of the PCR reads with MiXCR, one entry per CDR3 protein. The data show more than 450,000 distinct CDR3 sequences, around a fifth seen once. What was sequenced was naive CD8+ T cells from blood, with Jurkat cell RNA spiked in. Receptors originate from a human donor in good health. Some libraries in this study had Jurkat cell RNA spiked in. Each CDR3 is given with its conserved first and last residue. Fields, in order: V gene, CDR3 length, clone size, J gene, D gene, CDR3 protein, CDR3 DNA. A D gene is named only where the DNA matches it firmly. Clone size, where shown, is once, few, many, or a class for clones that have expanded.

TRBV12-3/TRBV12-4	14	many	TRBJ1-5	TRBD1	CASSQRTGDQPQHF	TGTGCCAGCAGCCAGCGAACAGGGGATCAGCCCCAGCATTTT
TRBV12-3/TRBV12-4	15	many	TRBJ2-3	TRBD1	CASSLWDRDTDTQYF	TGTGCCAGCAGTTTATGGGACAGGGACACAGATACGCAGTATTTT
TRBV4-1	14	many	TRBJ2-7	TRBD2	CASSPGLANYEQYF	TGCGCCAGCAGCCCGGGACTAGCGAACTACGAGCAGTACTTC
TRBV30	13	many	TRBJ1-1	.	CAWSIGQNTEAFF	TGTGCCTGGAGTATTGGACAGAACACTGAAGCCTTCTTT
TRBV5-6	16	.	TRBJ2-2	.	CASSLAINGATGELFF	TGTGCCAGCAGCTTGGCCATCAACGGGGCCACCGGGGAGCTGTTTTTT
TRBV2	15	few	TRBJ2-3	.	CASSEAVKYTDTQYF	TGTGCCAGCAGTGAAGCGGTTAAGTACACAGATACGCAGTATTTT
TRBV28	15	few	TRBJ2-3	TRBD1	CASKGTGSSTDTQYF	TGTGCCAGCAAAGGGACAGGGAGTAGCACAGATACGCAGTATTTT
TRBV4-1	13	.	TRBJ2-7	.	CASSRTTGDEQYF	TGCGCCAGCAGCCGAACGACAGGAGACGAGCAGTACTTC
TRBV27	15	.	TRBJ1-1	TRBD1	CASSFGTGGYTEAFF	TGTGCCAGCAGTTTTGGAACAGGGGGATACACTGAAGCTTTCTTT
TRBV12-3/TRBV12-4	13	.	TRBJ1-5	.	CASRNYSNQPQHF	TGTGCCAGCAGAAATTATAGCAATCAGCCCCAGCATTTT
TRBV2	16	few	TRBJ1-6	TRBD1	CASSPRTGGWNSPLHF	TGTGCCAGCAGTCCTAGGACAGGGGGCTGGAATTCACCCCTCCACTTT
TRBV29-1	13	many	TRBJ2-5	.	CSVDSAYQETQYF	TGCAGCGTTGACTCAGCCTATCAAGAGACCCAGTACTTC
TRBV4-2	15	many	TRBJ2-1	.	CASSQEGRVYNEQFF	TGTGCCAGCAGCCAAGAAGGTAGGGTCTACAATGAGCAGTTCTTC
TRBV7-9	17	.	TRBJ2-1	TRBD2	CASSTIAGGSAYNEQFF	TGTGCCAGCAGCACGATAGCGGGAGGGAGTGCCTACAATGAGCAGTTCTTC
TRBV7-9	16	many	TRBJ2-7	.	CASSTTGTEISYEQYF	TGTGCCAGCAGCACGACCGGGACCGAGATCTCCTACGAGCAGTACTTC
TRBV7-9	15	few	TRBJ1-1	TRBD1	CASSFPDRGETEAFF	TGTGCCAGCAGCTTCCCAGACAGGGGGGAAACTGAAGCTTTCTTT
TRBV19	16	few	TRBJ2-1	.	CASTHEALGSYNEQFF	TGTGCCAGTACCCATGAAGCCTTGGGGTCCTACAATGAGCAGTTCTTC
TRBV7-9	14	many	TRBJ2-7	.	CASSQTGLVYEQYF	TGTGCCAGCAGCCAGACGGGACTGGTCTACGAGCAGTACTTC
TRBV19	13	many	TRBJ2-7	TRBD1	CASPGQSSYEQYF	TGTGCCAGCCCGGGACAGAGCTCCTACGAGCAGTACTTC
TRBV20-1	14	many	TRBJ2-2	.	CSAQARGRAGELFF	TGCAGTGCACAAGCCAGGGGGAGGGCCGGGGAGCTGTTTTTT
TRBV4-3	13	many	TRBJ1-4	.	CASSGGGSEKLFF	TGCGCCAGCAGCGGGGGGGGGAGTGAAAAACTGTTTTTT
TRBV28	13	many	TRBJ1-2	.	CASHDRFDYGYTF	TGTGCCAGTCATGACAGGTTCGACTATGGCTACACCTTC
TRBV19	13	.	TRBJ2-6	.	CASSKGYTNVLTF	TGTGCCAGTAGCAAGGGGTATACCAACGTCCTGACTTTC
TRBV4-3	16	once	TRBJ1-1	.	CASSQGFVRGNTEAFF	TGCGCCAGCAGCCAAGGGTTTGTTAGGGGCAACACTGAAGCTTTCTTT
TRBV9	17	many	TRBJ2-3	.	CASSVSPQGGPTDTQYF	TGTGCCAGCAGCGTATCCCCCCAGGGGGGCCCCACAGATACGCAGTATTTT
TRBV20-1	15	.	TRBJ2-5	.	CSARGSSHFQETQYF	TGCAGTGCTAGGGGGTCTAGCCACTTCCAAGAGACCCAGTACTTC
TRBV4-1	15	many	TRBJ2-7	TRBD2	CASRTGTSYSYEQYF	TGCGCCAGCAGGACCGGGACTAGCTACTCCTACGAGCAGTACTTC